A selection of T cell receptor beta chains follows, all from one sample in a study of liver allograft versus peripheral blood T cells. MiXCR, run by TCRdb on the reads, gives a single entry per CDR3 protein. Among over 15,000 distinct CDR3 sequences listed, 22% were seen once. These receptor sequences come from a human patient who had a liver transplant. Some T cells may be provided by the graft donor. The CDR3 runs from the conserved cysteine through the conserved F or W. Fields, in order: D gene, clone size, J gene, V gene, CDR3 DNA, CDR3 protein. A D gene is named only where the DNA matches it firmly. Clone size is shown for a subset of rows, as once, few, many or a class of expanded clone.

D: TRBD1
size: medium-sized
J: TRBJ1-1
V: TRBV5-6
DNA: TGTGCCAGCAGCTGGGGACAGGGGGGGACTGAAGCTTTCTTT
CDR3: CASSWGQGGTEAFF

D: -
size: -
J: TRBJ1-1
V: TRBV12-3/TRBV12-4
DNA: TGTGCCAGCAGAGACAAGGCTGAAGCTTTCTTT
CDR3: CASRDKAEAFF

D: TRBD2
size: few
J: TRBJ2-3
V: TRBV20-1
DNA: TGCAGTGCTAACCCCCTGGGCCTAGCGGGCGCAGATACGCAGTATTTT
CDR3: CSANPLGLAGADTQYF

D: -
size: few
J: TRBJ2-1
V: TRBV5-4
DNA: TGTGCCAGCAGATCTCAGGCAGGGTCCTACAATGAGCAGTTCTTC
CDR3: CASRSQAGSYNEQFF

D: -
size: few
J: TRBJ1-2
V: TRBV19
DNA: TGTGCCAGTAGTAACCGCTATGGCTACACCTTC
CDR3: CASSNRYGYTF

D: -
size: -
J: TRBJ1-6
V: TRBV5-5
DNA: TGTGCCAGCAGCTCCGGACAGTTTCTGGCCCCTCCAGGCTCACCCCTCCACTTT
CDR3: CASSSGQFLAPPGSPLHF

D: TRBD1
size: many
J: TRBJ2-7
V: TRBV19
DNA: TGTGCCAGTTCACCGGGACAGCACTCCTACGAGCAGTACTTC
CDR3: CASSPGQHSYEQYF

D: TRBD2
size: medium-sized
J: TRBJ2-2
V: TRBV19
DNA: TGTGCCAGTAGTACCAGGCCGGGACTAGCGGCGGAGACGACCGCCGGGGAGCTGTTTTTT
CDR3: CASSTRPGLAAETTAGELFF

D: -
size: -
J: TRBJ2-5
V: TRBV11-2
DNA: TGTGCCAGCAGCTTAGATAGAGGGGGAGAGACCCAGTACTTC
CDR3: CASSLDRGGETQYF

D: -
size: many
J: TRBJ1-1
V: TRBV6-1
DNA: TGTGCCAGCAGTGAAAAGGGGAACACTGAAGCTTTCTTT
CDR3: CASSEKGNTEAFF

D: -
size: few
J: TRBJ1-5
V: TRBV6-6
DNA: TGTGCCAGCAGTTACCCCGATCAGCCCCAGCATTTT
CDR3: CASSYPDQPQHF

D: -
size: many
J: TRBJ2-5
V: TRBV5-4
DNA: TGTGCCAGCAGCTTGGTGGGGGGGGCAGGGGAGACCCAGTACTTC
CDR3: CASSLVGGAGETQYF

D: -
size: many
J: TRBJ2-1
V: TRBV6-5
DNA: TGTGCCAGCAGTGCAGTTCCGATCTCCTACAATGAGCAGTTCTTC
CDR3: CASSAVPISYNEQFF

D: TRBD1
size: medium-sized
J: TRBJ2-3
V: TRBV19
DNA: TGTGCCAGTAGTCCCGGGACAGGTTTTTCCACACGTGCAGATACGCAGTATTTT
CDR3: CASSPGTGFSTRADTQYF

D: TRBD1
size: -
J: TRBJ2-7
V: TRBV30
DNA: TGTGCCTGGAGCCGGGACAGCTCCTACGAGCAGTACTTC
CDR3: CAWSRDSSYEQYF

D: -
size: many
J: TRBJ1-2
V: TRBV27
DNA: TGTGCCAGCAGTTTCCAGGCAACGGGCCATGGCTACACCTTC
CDR3: CASSFQATGHGYTF

D: -
size: many
J: TRBJ1-3
V: TRBV18
DNA: TGTGCCAGCTCACCCTCGCGGGTTGGCTCTGGAAACACCATATATTTT
CDR3: CASSPSRVGSGNTIYF

D: -
size: -
J: TRBJ1-2
V: TRBV20-1
DNA: TGCAGTGCTAGAGATCCCGGGAAAGGGAGAAGCTATGGCTACACCTTC
CDR3: CSARDPGKGRSYGYTF

D: -
size: -
J: TRBJ1-4
V: TRBV10-3
DNA: TGTGCCATCAGTGATACTTTATCAACTAATGAAAAACTGTTTTTT
CDR3: CAISDTLSTNEKLFF

D: TRBD2
size: -
J: TRBJ2-1
V: TRBV5-4
DNA: TGTGCCAGCAGCCAAGGGACTAGCGCCTCCTACAATGAGCAGTTCTTC
CDR3: CASSQGTSASYNEQFF

D: TRBD1
size: -
J: TRBJ2-5
V: TRBV9
DNA: TGTGCCAGCAGCGGCACAGGGGGGATGGAGACCCAGTACTTC
CDR3: CASSGTGGMETQYF

D: -
size: few
J: TRBJ2-7
V: TRBV5-5
DNA: TGTGCCAGCAGCTTGGGGAACAGAATCTCCTACGAGCAGTACTTC
CDR3: CASSLGNRISYEQYF

D: -
size: -
J: TRBJ2-3
V: TRBV6-6
DNA: TGTGCCAGCAGTTTTTTGCACACAGATACGCAGTATTTT
CDR3: CASSFLHTDTQYF

D: -
size: -
J: TRBJ1-5
V: TRBV28
DNA: TGTGCCGGGGCGACGGAAGCCAATCAGCCCCAGCATTTT
CDR3: CAGATEANQPQHF

D: -
size: many
J: TRBJ1-6
V: TRBV19
DNA: TGTGCCAGTAGTACCGGTAATGGTTCACCCCTCCACTTT
CDR3: CASSTGNGSPLHF

D: TRBD1
size: few
J: TRBJ2-7
V: TRBV7-2
DNA: TGTGCCAGCAGCTTAGGGGGACAGAGCTCCTACGAGCAGTACTTC
CDR3: CASSLGGQSSYEQYF

D: -
size: -
J: TRBJ1-1
V: TRBV28
DNA: TGTGCCAGCAGTTTATGGGGAGGACAGAACACTGAAGCTTTCTTT
CDR3: CASSLWGGQNTEAFF

D: TRBD2
size: medium-sized
J: TRBJ2-3
V: TRBV6-6
DNA: TGTGCCGGCGCGAATAGCGGGAGAGGCACAGATACGCAGTATTTT
CDR3: CAGANSGRGTDTQYF

D: -
size: -
J: TRBJ1-2
V: TRBV12-5
DNA: TGTGCTAGTGGTTTGGTATCGACAGGACCGACCTTC
CDR3: CASGLVSTGPTF

D: TRBD1
size: -
J: TRBJ1-4
V: TRBV19
DNA: TGTGCCAGTAGTGACAGGGCAGGAAATGAAAAACTGTTTTTT
CDR3: CASSDRAGNEKLFF

D: -
size: -
J: TRBJ1-5
V: TRBV6-1
DNA: TGTGCCAGCAGTGAACTGGAAGGGGTTCAGCCCCAGCATTTT
CDR3: CASSELEGVQPQHF

D: TRBD2
size: -
J: TRBJ2-1
V: TRBV5-4
DNA: TGTGCCAGCAGCCTTGTACGCGGGAGCTACAATGAGCAGTTCTTC
CDR3: CASSLVRGSYNEQFF

D: -
size: -
J: TRBJ2-2
V: TRBV6-2/TRBV6-3
DNA: TGTGCCAGCAGTTACCTGGGCACCGGGGAGCTGTTTTTT
CDR3: CASSYLGTGELFF

D: TRBD1
size: few
J: TRBJ2-7
V: TRBV6-2/TRBV6-3
DNA: TGTGCCAGCAGAGGGACAGGTAAGACCTACGAGCAGTACTTC
CDR3: CASRGTGKTYEQYF

D: -
size: many
J: TRBJ1-1
V: TRBV6-1
DNA: TGTGCCAGTTCCGGGACTCGGAACACTGAAGCTTTCTTT
CDR3: CASSGTRNTEAFF

D: -
size: few
J: TRBJ1-5
V: TRBV27
DNA: TGTGCCAGCAGGCTCACGGGGGCTCTTGGCAATCAGCCCCAGCATTTT
CDR3: CASRLTGALGNQPQHF

D: -
size: -
J: TRBJ2-1
V: TRBV12-3/TRBV12-4
DNA: TGTGCCAGCAGTCCTTTCGACAATGAGCAGTTCTTC
CDR3: CASSPFDNEQFF

D: -
size: -
J: TRBJ2-5
V: TRBV12-3/TRBV12-4
DNA: TGTGCCAGCAGTCCATCCGGGACGGACCAAGAGACCCAGTACTTC
CDR3: CASSPSGTDQETQYF

D: -
size: medium-sized
J: TRBJ1-6
V: TRBV6-1
DNA: TGTGCCAGCAGTGAATGGAAGGGGTCACCCCTCCACTTT
CDR3: CASSEWKGSPLHF

D: -
size: -
J: TRBJ2-3
V: TRBV7-9
DNA: TGTGCCAGCAGCCTAGGGTCCCAGCAGGGAGATACGCAGTATTTT
CDR3: CASSLGSQQGDTQYF

D: -
size: many
J: TRBJ1-1
V: TRBV29-1
DNA: TGCAGCGTCGTGGCGGGGGGGTCGACCACTGAAGCTTTCTTT
CDR3: CSVVAGGSTTEAFF

D: -
size: -
J: TRBJ2-2
V: TRBV7-2
DNA: TGTGCCAGCAGCTTAGCGCGTGGGTACACCGGGGAGCTGTTTTTT
CDR3: CASSLARGYTGELFF

D: -
size: -
J: TRBJ1-5
V: TRBV30
DNA: TGTGCCTGGAGCCTCGCAGGCAATCAGCCCCAGCATTTT
CDR3: CAWSLAGNQPQHF

D: TRBD1
size: -
J: TRBJ1-5
V: TRBV5-6
DNA: TGTGCCAGCAGCCCGTCCGGGACAGCGAATAGCAATCAGCCCCAGCATTTT
CDR3: CASSPSGTANSNQPQHF

D: -
size: few
J: TRBJ2-3
V: TRBV6-1
DNA: TGTGCCAGCAGCCCCTTTAGCGATAGCACAGATACGCAGTATTTT
CDR3: CASSPFSDSTDTQYF

D: -
size: -
J: TRBJ1-1
V: TRBV6-5
DNA: TGTGCCAGCACCCCCCTGGCCCTCGGTGAAGCTTTCTTT
CDR3: CASTPLALGEAFF

D: TRBD1
size: -
J: TRBJ1-5
V: TRBV12-3/TRBV12-4
DNA: TGTGCCAGCAGCCAGGGGGAGCCCCAGCATTTT
CDR3: CASSQGEPQHF

D: -
size: -
J: TRBJ2-3
V: TRBV6-1
DNA: TGTGCCAGCAGTGAAGCACGAATGGGACACGGCACAGATACGCAGTATTTT
CDR3: CASSEARMGHGTDTQYF

D: -
size: many
J: TRBJ2-1
V: TRBV9
DNA: TGTGCCAGCAGCGTAGGCGGGAACTCCTACAATGAGCAGTTCTTC
CDR3: CASSVGGNSYNEQFF

D: TRBD1
size: few
J: TRBJ2-5
V: TRBV5-4
DNA: TGTGCCAGCAGCTTGGGGGACAGGGAAGGATACGAGACCCAGTACTTC
CDR3: CASSLGDREGYETQYF

D: -
size: many
J: TRBJ2-3
V: TRBV18
DNA: TGTGCCAGCTCACCACAGACAGATACGCAGTATTTT
CDR3: CASSPQTDTQYF

D: -
size: -
J: TRBJ2-1
V: TRBV10-3
DNA: TGTGCCATCAGCGACGGCTACCCTCTGGAGCAGTTCTTC
CDR3: CAISDGYPLEQFF